Below, 11 T cell receptor beta chains from the same sample are listed, as sequenced in a study of blood T cell repertoires in COVID-19. Measured with immunoSEQ multiplex PCR; TCRdb has only the in-frame clones, and not every one. The sample includes around 150,000 clones, 80% of them seen just once. The sample consisted of peripheral blood. The source is a woman in her forties or fifties with acute or convalescent COVID-19.

This chain links TRBV7-9 with TRBJ1-2; possibly TRBD1 for D (6 bases). The CDR3 extends over 13 amino acids. Germline V gene lookup returns CDR1 SEHNR and CDR2 FQNEAQ (reference sequence). V was cut by 5 bases and J by 7 bases, with 14 bases left in between. This CDR3 reads CASSTSGVTGYTF. The CDR3 DNA reads TGTGCCAGCAGCACTTCAGGGGTGACTGGCTACACCTTC.

This chain uses TRBV7-9 with TRBJ2-7; the match to TRBD2 covers 7 bases. Looked up from germline, CDR1 is SEHNR and CDR2 is FQNEAQ (reference sequence). V was clipped by 4 bases and J by 4 bases; unmatched bases: 10. This CDR3 contains 15 residues. The CDR3 protein is CASSSSERGGYEQYF. CDR3 coding DNA: TGTGCCAGCAGCTCCTCAGAGCGGGGTGGGTACGAGCAGTACTTC.

As for this clone: The junction differs from germline at one of its ends, possibly a read error. V gene TRBV18 combines with J gene TRBJ2-1, with D possibly being TRBD1 (6 bases). The CDR3 contains 16 residues. Per the germline V gene, CDR1 is KGHSH and CDR2 is LQKENI. The CDR3 reads CASSPPSRQEKGEQFF. The CDR3 nucleotides read TGTGCCAGCTCCCCACCCTCTCGACAGGAGAAGGGCGAGCAGTTCTTC. The whole variable domain, filled in from reference TRBV18 and TRBJ2-1, reads NAGVMQNPRHLVRRRGQEARLRCSPMKGHSHVYWYRQLPEEGLKFMVYLQKENIIDESGMPKERFSAEFPKEGPSILRIQQVVRGDSAAYFCASSPPSRQEKGEQFFGPGTRLTVL.

The chain couples TRBV28 to TRBJ2-7; the D gene is possibly TRBD2 (5 bases). The V gene's germline CDR1 is MDHEN and CDR2 SYDVKM. There are 12 residues in the CDR3. CDR3 in DNA: TGTGCTTCCCGGGATCCGACCTACGAGCAGTACTTC. It specifies CASRDPTYEQYF.

The genes are TRBV3-1 (or the pseudogene TRBV3-2) and TRBJ2-3; 10 nucleotides match TRBD2. Trimming took 7 bases from V and 5 from J; bases not matched to a gene: 9. From germline, CDR1 is LGHDT and CDR2 YNNKEL (reference sequence). This CDR3 is 15 amino acids long. The CDR3 reads CASNLAGAGGDTQYF. CDR3 DNA sequence: TGTGCCAGCAACCTAGCGGGGGCCGGAGGAGATACGCAGTATTTT.

This chain links TRBV5-1 with TRBJ2-4, with TRBD1 matching 11 bases. With V trimmed by 4 bases and J by 0 bases, 3 bases remained unmatched. CDR1 is SGHRS and CDR2 is YFSETQ in the germline V gene. This CDR3 region has 16 residues. The chain's CDR3 is CASSPGQGGAKNIQYF. DNA of the CDR3: TGCGCCAGCAGCCCGGGACAGGGGGGAGCCAAAAACATTCAGTACTTC. Looking up the rest from reference TRBV5-1 and TRBJ2-4 gives the full variable domain: KAGVTQTPRYLIKTRGQQVTLSCSPISGHRSVSWYQQTPGQGLQFLFEYFSETQRNKGNFPGRFSGRQFSNSRSEMNVSTLELGDSALYLCASSPGQGGAKNIQYFGAGTRLSVL.

The CDR3 coding sequence is TGCAGCGTTGACCCGAGGGGGGGCGATGAGCAGTTCTTC. This translates into CSVDPRGGDEQFF. The genes are TRBV29-1 and TRBJ2-1; the D gene is possibly TRBD2 (7 bases). CDR1 and CDR2 (germline): SQVTM, ANQGSEA. The germline V and J ends were trimmed by 3 bases and 8 bases, with 14 bases remaining between them. The CDR3 extends over 13 amino acids.

V usage is TRBV29-1 and J usage is TRBJ2-2, with D perhaps TRBD1 (5 bases). The CDR3 sequence is 14 residues long. With 7 bases removed from V and 6 bases from J, the gap between germline ends came to 18 bases. CDR1 and CDR2 from the germline V gene are SQVTM and ANQGSEA. The CDR3 DNA follows: TGCAGCGCACCCGCGACAGATTTCGCCGGGGAGCTGTTTTTT. Its translation: CSAPATDFAGELFF.

The chain links TRBV7-2 to TRBJ1-2; D not certain. Germline CDR1 SGHTA, CDR2 FQGNSA. The germline V and J ends were trimmed by 1 base and 6 bases, with 15 bases remaining between them. This CDR3 has 15 amino acids. CDR3 sequence reads: CASSLELTGGNGYTF. DNA of the CDR3: TGTGCCAGCAGCTTAGAGTTAACGGGAGGGAATGGCTACACCTTC. Based on the CDR3 plus reference TRBV7-2 and TRBJ1-2, the full variable domain is GAGVSQSPSNKVTEKGKDVELRCDPISGHTALYWYRQSLGQGLEFLIYFQGNSAPDKSGLPSDRFSAERTGGSVSTLTIQRTQQEDSAVYLCASSLELTGGNGYTFGSGTRLTVV.

This chain links TRBV6-2 or TRBV6-3 with TRBJ1-1; 10 bases are a match to TRBD1. Germline assignment: CDR1 MNHEY and CDR2 SVGEGT. Trimming removed 4 bases from V and 5 bases from J; junction bases left unmatched: 1. CDR3 length equals 13 residues. CDR3: CASSWGQGTEAFF. DNA for the CDR3: TGTGCCAGCAGTTGGGGACAGGGGACTGAAGCTTTCTTT.

The chain couples TRBV4-3 to TRBJ2-1; 8 bases agree with TRBD1. The germline CDR1 and CDR2 sequences are LGHNA and YSLEER. The CDR3 has 14 amino acids. V shed 1 base and J 8 bases; nucleotides not matched to a gene: 4. Written as DNA, the CDR3 is TGCGCCAGCAGCCAAGGCAGGGGGCTCTATGAGCAGTTCTTC. This sequence encodes CASSQGRGLYEQFF.